Here is one TCR beta chain with its context. Only in-frame clones appear in the TCRdb table, and some are missing; sequencing was by immunoSEQ multiplex PCR. This table has around 130,000 clones, roughly 84% appearing once. These data are taken from a study of blood T cell repertoires in COVID-19. The overall study: Sources were T cells, B-cell-depleted T cells, or PBMCs; the material itself was cDNA or gDNA.

Patients at the Seattle site were enrolled during active infection and followed longitudinally. Material: peripheral blood. The receptor comes from a man younger than 40 with COVID-19, enrolled during active disease.

The CDR3 is CATSKTELAGVGNEQFF. CDR3 nucleotides: TGTGCCACCAGTAAAACAGAACTAGCGGGGGTGGGGAATGAGCAGTTCTTC. The chain combines TRBV24-1 with TRBJ2-1, with 11 positions matching TRBD2. The CDR3 runs 17 residues. V dropped 6 bases and J dropped 7; count of bases not matched to a gene: 13. The V gene's germline CDR1 is KGHDR and CDR2 SFDVKD.